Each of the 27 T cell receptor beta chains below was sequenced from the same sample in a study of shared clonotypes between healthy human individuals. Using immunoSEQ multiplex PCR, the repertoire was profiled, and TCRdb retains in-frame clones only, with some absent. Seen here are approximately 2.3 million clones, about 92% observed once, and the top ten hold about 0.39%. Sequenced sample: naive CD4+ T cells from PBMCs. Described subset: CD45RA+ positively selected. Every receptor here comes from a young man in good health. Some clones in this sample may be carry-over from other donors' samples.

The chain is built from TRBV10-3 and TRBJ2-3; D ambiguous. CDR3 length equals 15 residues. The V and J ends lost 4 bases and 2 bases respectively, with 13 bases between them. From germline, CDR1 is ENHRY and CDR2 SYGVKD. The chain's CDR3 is CAISVADLSTDTQYF. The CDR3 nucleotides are TGTGCCATCAGTGTTGCCGACCTCTCCACAGATACGCAGTATTTT.

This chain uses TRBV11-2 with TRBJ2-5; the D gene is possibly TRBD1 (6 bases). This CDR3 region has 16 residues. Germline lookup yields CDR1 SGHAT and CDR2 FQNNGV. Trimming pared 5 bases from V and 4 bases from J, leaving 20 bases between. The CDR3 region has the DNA TGTGCCAGCAGCCCCCCGGGACCCCGAGGGGGAGAGACCCAGTACTTC. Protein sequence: CASSPPGPRGGETQYF.

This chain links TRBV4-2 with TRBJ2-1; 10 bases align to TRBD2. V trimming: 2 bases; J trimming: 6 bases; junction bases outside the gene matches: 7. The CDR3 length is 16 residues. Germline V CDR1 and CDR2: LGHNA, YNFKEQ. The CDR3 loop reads CASSQRLAGGGNEQFF. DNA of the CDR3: TGTGCCAGCAGCCAACGACTAGCGGGCGGGGGCAATGAGCAGTTCTTC.

The CDR3 DNA follows: TGTGCCTGGAGTTTAGGGGTCACCGCCCAAGAGACCCAGTACTTC. Its protein is CAWSLGVTAQETQYF. The V and J genes are TRBV30 and TRBJ2-5, with D possibly TRBD1 on 5 matching bases. In germline, CDR1 is GTSNPN, CDR2 SVGIG (reference sequence). V lost 2 bases, J lost 1 base, and 14 bases lay in between. This CDR3 comprises 15 residues.

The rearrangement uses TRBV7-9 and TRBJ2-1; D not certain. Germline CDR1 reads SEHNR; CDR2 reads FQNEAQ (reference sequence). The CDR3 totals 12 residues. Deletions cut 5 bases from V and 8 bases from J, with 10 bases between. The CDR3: CASSELGDEQFF. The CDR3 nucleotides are TGTGCCAGCAGCGAGCTAGGCGATGAGCAGTTCTTC.

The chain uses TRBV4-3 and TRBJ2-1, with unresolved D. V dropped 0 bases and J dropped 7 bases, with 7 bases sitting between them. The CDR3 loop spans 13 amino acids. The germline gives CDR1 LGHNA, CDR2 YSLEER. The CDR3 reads CASSQEGGNEQFF. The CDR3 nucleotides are TGCGCCAGCAGCCAAGAAGGTGGGAATGAGCAGTTCTTC.

CDR3 bases: TGTGCCAGTAGTGACCACAGAGGAACTAATGAAAAACTGTTTTTT. It encodes CASSDHRGTNEKLFF. V and J are TRBV19 and TRBJ1-4; D remains ambiguous. The CDR3 consists of 15 residues. Germline CDR1 and CDR2: LNHDA and SQIVND (reference sequence). Trimming stripped 5 bases from V and 1 base from J, with 11 bases between.

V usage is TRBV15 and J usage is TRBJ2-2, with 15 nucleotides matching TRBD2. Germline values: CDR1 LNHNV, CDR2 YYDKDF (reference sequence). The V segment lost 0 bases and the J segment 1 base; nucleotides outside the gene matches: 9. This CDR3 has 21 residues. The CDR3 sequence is CATSRDYWTSGRAQNTGELFF. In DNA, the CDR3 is TGTGCCACCAGCAGAGATTACTGGACTAGCGGGAGGGCCCAGAACACCGGGGAGCTGTTTTTT.

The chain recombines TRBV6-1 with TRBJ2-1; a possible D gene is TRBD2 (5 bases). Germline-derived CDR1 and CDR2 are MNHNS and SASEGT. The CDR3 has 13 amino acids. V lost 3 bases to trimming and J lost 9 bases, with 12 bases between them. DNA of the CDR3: TGTGCCAGCAGTGATAGTACGGGGTTTGAGCAGTTCTTC. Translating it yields CASSDSTGFEQFF.

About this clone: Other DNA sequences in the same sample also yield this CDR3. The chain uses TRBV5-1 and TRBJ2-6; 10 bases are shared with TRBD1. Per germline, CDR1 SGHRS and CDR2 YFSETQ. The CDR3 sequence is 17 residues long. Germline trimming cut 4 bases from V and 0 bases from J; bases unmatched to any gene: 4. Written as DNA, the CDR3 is TGCGCCAGCAGCCCCCGGGACAGGGGCTCTGGGGCCAACGTCCTGACTTTC. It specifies CASSPRDRGSGANVLTF.

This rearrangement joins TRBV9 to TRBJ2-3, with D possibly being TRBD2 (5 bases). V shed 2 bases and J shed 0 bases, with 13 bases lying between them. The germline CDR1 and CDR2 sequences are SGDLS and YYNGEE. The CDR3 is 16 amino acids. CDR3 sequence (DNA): TGTGCCAGCAGCGTCCTCGGAGCGGCTAGCACAGATACGCAGTATTTT. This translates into CASSVLGAASTDTQYF.

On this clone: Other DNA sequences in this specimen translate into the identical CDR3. The CDR3 DNA reads TGTGCCAGCAGCTTAGGGCTCGCGAACACCGGGGAGCTGTTTTTT. Protein product: CASSLGLANTGELFF. The genes are TRBV7-2 and TRBJ2-2; D is unresolved. The V end lost 1 base, the J end lost 0 bases, and 6 bases lay between the germline ends. The CDR3 length is 15 residues. Germline V gene data show CDR1 as SGHTA and CDR2 as FQGNSA.

The CDR3 protein is CASSQFNGRGYNEQFF. The DNA for the CDR3 is TGTGCCAGCAGCCAATTTAACGGGAGGGGTTACAATGAGCAGTTCTTC. This sequence joins TRBV14 and TRBJ2-1, with 8 positions matching TRBD2. The CDR3 length is 16 residues. Germline trimming cut 2 bases from V and 4 bases from J; bases unmatched to any gene: 7. In germline, CDR1 is SGHDN, CDR2 FVKESK. The whole variable domain, remainder taken from reference TRBV14 and TRBJ2-1, is EAGVTQFPSHSVIEKGQTVTLRCDPISGHDNLYWYRRVMGKEIKFLLHFVKESKQDESGMPNNRFLAERTGGTYSTLKVQPAELEDSGVYFCASSQFNGRGYNEQFFGPGTRLTVL.

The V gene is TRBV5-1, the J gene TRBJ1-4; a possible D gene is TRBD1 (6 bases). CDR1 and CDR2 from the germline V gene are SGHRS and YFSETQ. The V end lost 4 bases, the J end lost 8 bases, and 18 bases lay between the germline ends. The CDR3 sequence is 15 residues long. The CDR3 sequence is CASSPVVRGAEKLFF. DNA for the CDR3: TGCGCCAGCAGCCCTGTGGTCAGGGGCGCCGAAAAACTGTTTTTT.

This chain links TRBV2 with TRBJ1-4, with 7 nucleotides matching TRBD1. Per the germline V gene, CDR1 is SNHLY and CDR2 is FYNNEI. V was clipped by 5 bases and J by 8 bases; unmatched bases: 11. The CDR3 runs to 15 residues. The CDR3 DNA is TGTGCCAGCAGTTGGGGCCAGGGGGTCGGGGAAAAACTGTTTTTT. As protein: CASSWGQGVGEKLFF. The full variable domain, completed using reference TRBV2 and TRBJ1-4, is EPEVTQTPSHQVTQMGQEVILRCVPISNHLYFYWYRQILGQKVEFLVSFYNNEISEKSEIFDDQFSVERPDGSNFTLKIRSTKLEDSAMYFCASSWGQGVGEKLFFGSGTQLSVL.

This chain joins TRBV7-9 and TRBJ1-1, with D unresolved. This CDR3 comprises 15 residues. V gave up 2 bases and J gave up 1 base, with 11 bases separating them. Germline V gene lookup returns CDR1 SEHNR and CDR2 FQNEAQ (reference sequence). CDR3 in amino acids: CASSLREQPNTEAFF. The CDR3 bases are TGTGCCAGCAGCTTACGGGAACAGCCGAACACTGAAGCTTTCTTT.

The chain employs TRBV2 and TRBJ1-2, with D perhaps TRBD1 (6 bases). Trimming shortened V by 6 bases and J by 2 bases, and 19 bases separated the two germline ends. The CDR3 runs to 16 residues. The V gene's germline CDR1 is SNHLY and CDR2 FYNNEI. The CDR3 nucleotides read TGTGCCAGCAGGGAAAGCCGAGGACAGAGAAACTATGGCTACACCTTC. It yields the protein CASRESRGQRNYGYTF.

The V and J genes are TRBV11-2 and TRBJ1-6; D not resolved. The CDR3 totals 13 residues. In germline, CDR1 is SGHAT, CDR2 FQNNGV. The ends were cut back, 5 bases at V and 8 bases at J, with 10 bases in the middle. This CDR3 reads CASSGDTDSPLHF. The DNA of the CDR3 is TGTGCCAGCAGCGGAGACACGGATTCACCCCTCCACTTT.

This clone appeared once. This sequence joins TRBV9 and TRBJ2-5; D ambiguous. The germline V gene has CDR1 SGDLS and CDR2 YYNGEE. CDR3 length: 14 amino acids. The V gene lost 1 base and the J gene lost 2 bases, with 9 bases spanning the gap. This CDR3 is CASSVLGEQETQYF. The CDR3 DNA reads TGTGCCAGCAGCGTACTAGGTGAACAAGAGACCCAGTACTTC. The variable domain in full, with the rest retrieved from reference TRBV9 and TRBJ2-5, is DSGVTQTPKHLITATGQRVTLRCSPRSGDLSVYWYQQSLDQGLQFLIQYYNGEERAKGNILERFSAQQFPDLHSELNLSSLELGDSALYFCASSVLGEQETQYFGPGTRLLVL.

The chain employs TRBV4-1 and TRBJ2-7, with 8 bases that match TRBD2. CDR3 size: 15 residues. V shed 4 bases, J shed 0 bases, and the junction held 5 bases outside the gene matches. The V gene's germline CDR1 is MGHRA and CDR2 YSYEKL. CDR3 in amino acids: CASSRLGTSSYEQYF. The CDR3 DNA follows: TGCGCCAGCAGCCGCCTCGGGACTAGCTCCTACGAGCAGTACTTC.

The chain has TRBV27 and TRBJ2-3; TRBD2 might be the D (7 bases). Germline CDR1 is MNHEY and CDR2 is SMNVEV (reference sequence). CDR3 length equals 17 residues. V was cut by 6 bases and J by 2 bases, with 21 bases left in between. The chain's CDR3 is CASRPSRGPRATDTQYF. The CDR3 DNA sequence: TGTGCCAGCAGGCCCTCGCGGGGGCCAAGGGCCACAGATACGCAGTATTTT.

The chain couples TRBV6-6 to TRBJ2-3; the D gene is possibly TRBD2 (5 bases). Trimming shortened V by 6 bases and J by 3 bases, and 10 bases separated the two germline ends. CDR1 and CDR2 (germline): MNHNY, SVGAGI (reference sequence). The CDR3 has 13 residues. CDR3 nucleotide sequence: TGTGCCAGCAGACCGGGAATGACAGATACGCAGTATTTT. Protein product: CASRPGMTDTQYF.

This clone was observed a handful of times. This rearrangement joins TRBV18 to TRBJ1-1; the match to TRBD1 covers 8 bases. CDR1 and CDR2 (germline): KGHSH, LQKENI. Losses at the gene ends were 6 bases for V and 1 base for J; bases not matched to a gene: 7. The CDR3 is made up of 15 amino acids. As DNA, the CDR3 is TGTGCCAGCTCCCACAGGGGGGCGGGGAACACTGAAGCTTTCTTT. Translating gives CASSHRGAGNTEAFF. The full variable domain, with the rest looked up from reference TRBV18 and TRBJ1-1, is NAGVMQNPRHLVRRRGQEARLRCSPMKGHSHVYWYRQLPEEGLKFMVYLQKENIIDESGMPKERFSAEFPKEGPSILRIQQVVRGDSAAYFCASSHRGAGNTEAFFGQGTRLTVV.

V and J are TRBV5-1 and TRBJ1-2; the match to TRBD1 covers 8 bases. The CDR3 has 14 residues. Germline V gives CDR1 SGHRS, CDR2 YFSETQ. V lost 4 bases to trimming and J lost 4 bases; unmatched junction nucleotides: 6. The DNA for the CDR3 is TGCGCCAGCAGCGCGGACAGGGCAACCTATGGCTACACCTTC. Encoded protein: CASSADRATYGYTF.

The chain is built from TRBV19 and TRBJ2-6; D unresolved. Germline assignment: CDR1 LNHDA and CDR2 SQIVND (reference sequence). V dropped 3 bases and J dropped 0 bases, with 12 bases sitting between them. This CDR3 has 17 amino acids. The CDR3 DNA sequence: TGTGCCAGTAGTATCCAGGTTGCGGCCTCTGGGGCCAACGTCCTGACTTTC. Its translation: CASSIQVAASGANVLTF.

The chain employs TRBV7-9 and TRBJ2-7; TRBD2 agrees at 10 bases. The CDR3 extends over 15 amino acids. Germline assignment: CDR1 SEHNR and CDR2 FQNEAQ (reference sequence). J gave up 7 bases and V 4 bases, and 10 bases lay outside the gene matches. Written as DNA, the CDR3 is TGTGCCAGCAGCTATATAGGACTAGCGGAGGAAGAGCAGTACTTC. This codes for CASSYIGLAEEEQYF.

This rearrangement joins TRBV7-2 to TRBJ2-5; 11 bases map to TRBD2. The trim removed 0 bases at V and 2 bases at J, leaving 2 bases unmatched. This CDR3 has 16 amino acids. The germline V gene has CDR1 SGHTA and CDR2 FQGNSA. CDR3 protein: CASSLARLAGQETQYF. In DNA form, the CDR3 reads TGTGCCAGCAGCTTAGCGCGACTAGCGGGGCAAGAGACCCAGTACTTC.